The T cell receptor beta chain described here comes from a study of somatic mutations in cytotoxic T cells in rheumatoid arthritis. Magnetic beads with positive selection isolated CD4+ and CD8+ fractions, whose purity was verified by flow cytometry. Produced via immunoSEQ multiplex PCR; TCRdb's table is partial and in-frame only. Of approximately 10,000 clones listed, approximately 84% are singletons. V lost 1 base, J lost 7 bases, and 10 bases lay in between. Germline V gene lookup returns CDR1 MDHEN and CDR2 SYDVKM. The CDR3 sequence is 13 residues long. Study outcomes and limitations: The targets (antigens) of the expanded CD8+ clones were not known. Rheumatoid arthritis patients were compared with age-matched healthy controls, and their CD8+ T-cell clonality did not differ significantly.

About this clone: Its antigen is unidentified.

Sequenced: CD8+ T cells sorted from blood. The chain combines TRBV28 with TRBJ2-5; the D is unclear. This clonotype originated in a woman aged 55-75 years with rheumatoid arthritis. The CDR3 nucleotides read TGTGCCAGCAGTTTATCCCAGTTCAGGACCCAGTACTTC. Its translation is CASSLSQFRTQYF.